The 18 T cell receptor beta chains presented below share a single source sample, sequenced in a study of blood T cell repertoires in COVID-19. Generated by immunoSEQ multiplex PCR, the TCRdb table keeps only in-frame clones and is missing some. This sample yields 190,000 or so clones, of which approximately 88% are seen a single time; about 4.1% belongs to the top ten. What was sequenced was peripheral blood. The source is a woman aged 25 to 45 with acute or convalescent COVID-19.

V usage is TRBV6-5 and J usage is TRBJ2-1; no firm D call. The CDR3 is 16 residues long. Germline values: CDR1 MNHEY, CDR2 SVGAGI. Trimming stripped 0 bases from V and 0 bases from J, with 9 bases between. The CDR3 here is CASSYSALHSYNEQFF. The CDR3, as DNA: TGTGCCAGCAGTTACTCGGCCTTGCACTCCTACAATGAGCAGTTCTTC.

J is TRBJ2-5 and V is TRBV7-2, with 7 bases that match TRBD1. After removal of 4 bases from V and 4 bases from J, the junction contained 6 bases not matched to a gene. The germline gives CDR1 SGHTA, CDR2 FQGNSA. The CDR3 has 14 residues. The CDR3 here is CASSYGQALETQYF. DNA of the CDR3: TGTGCCAGCAGCTACGGACAGGCTTTAGAGACCCAGTACTTC.

The V gene is TRBV5-4, the J gene TRBJ2-3; D perhaps matches TRBD2 (6 bases). Germline values: CDR1 SGHNT, CDR2 YYREEE (reference sequence). Trimming cost V 4 bases and J 2 bases, with 11 bases left between them. This CDR3 spans 14 amino acids. The CDR3 here is CASSDRRATDTQYF. CDR3 nucleotides: TGTGCCAGCAGCGATAGGAGGGCCACAGATACGCAGTATTTT.

The V gene is TRBV10-2, the J gene TRBJ2-7, with D possibly matching TRBD2 (6 bases). Trimming stripped 6 bases from V and 6 bases from J, with 15 bases between. There are 13 residues in the CDR3. The germline CDR1 and CDR2 sequences are WSHSY and SAAADI. This CDR3 reads CASSEGTFPEQYF. CDR3 nucleotides: TGCGCCAGCAGCGAAGGGACTTTCCCCGAGCAGTACTTC.

V gene TRBV10-3 combines with J gene TRBJ1-5, with no clear D. The CDR3 sequence is 17 residues long. CDR1 and CDR2 (germline): ENHRY, SYGVKD. Trimming took 5 bases from V and 3 from J, leaving 20 bases between them. CDR3 sequence (DNA): TGTGCCATCAGTCGGAGTCTCCCGGTATCACTCAATCAGCCCCAGCATTTT. It codes for CAISRSLPVSLNQPQHF.

The genes are TRBV5-4 and TRBJ2-7; TRBD2 matches 8 bases. The CDR3 extends over 13 amino acids. Germline V gene lookup returns CDR1 SGHNT and CDR2 YYREEE (reference sequence). J lost 5 bases, V lost 4 bases, and 5 bases had no gene match. The CDR3 DNA reads TGTGCCAGCAGCCGTGATAGCGGGGACGAGCAGTACTTC. Its translation: CASSRDSGDEQYF.

The gene calls are TRBV7-9 and TRBJ1-4; no reliable D call. With 1 base removed from V and 14 bases from J, the gap between germline ends came to 11 bases. Germline V CDR1 and CDR2: SEHNR, FQNEAQ (reference sequence). CDR3 length: 12 residues. The DNA of the CDR3 is TGTGCCAGCAGCTTAGGAGGAGGGCGGCTGTTTTTT. It specifies CASSLGGGRLFF. The variable domain in full, completed from reference TRBV7-9 and TRBJ1-4, reads DTGVSQNPRHKITKRGQNVTFRCDPISEHNRLYWYRQTLGQGPEFLTYFQNEAQLEKSRLLSDRFSAERPKGSFSTLEIQRTEQGDSAMYLCASSLGGGRLFFGSGTQLSVL.

The V call is TRBV11-3, the J call TRBJ1-2; tentative D call: TRBD1 (5 bases). The CDR3 loop spans 13 amino acids. V lost 1 base to trimming and J lost 8 bases, with 11 bases between them. Germline V gene sequence: CDR1 SGHNT, CDR2 YENEEA. CDR3 sequence: CASSLVGDRGYTF. CDR3 in DNA: TGTGCCAGCAGCTTAGTAGGGGATCGCGGCTACACCTTC.

The J gene is TRBJ2-4, the V gene TRBV27; weak D call: TRBD2 (5 bases). Germline V gives CDR1 MNHEY, CDR2 SMNVEV (reference sequence). The CDR3 totals 16 residues. Trimming left V 0 bases short and J 1 base short, with 10 bases between. CDR3 nucleotides: TGTGCCAGCAGTTTATCGATCGGGGTGGCCAAAAACATTCAGTACTTC. The encoded protein is CASSLSIGVAKNIQYF.

This chain links TRBV2 with TRBJ2-1; a weak D match, TRBD2 (5 bases). Germline loops: CDR1 SNHLY, CDR2 FYNNEI. The CDR3 runs to 14 residues. Trimming left V 7 bases short and J 0 bases short, with 10 bases between. The CDR3 protein is CASNGGSSYNEQFF. For the CDR3, the DNA is TGTGCCAGCAATGGAGGAAGCTCCTACAATGAGCAGTTCTTC.

This clone appeared once. The CDR3 nucleotides are TGTGCCAGCAGTGACGGGACAGGGGTAATTAGCTCCTACAATGAGCAGTTCTTC. Translation gives CASSDGTGVISSYNEQFF. The chain is built from TRBV27 and TRBJ2-1; 10 bases match TRBD1. Per germline, CDR1 MNHEY and CDR2 SMNVEV (reference sequence). The CDR3 runs 18 residues. J gave up 0 bases and V 5 bases, and 10 bases lay outside the gene matches.

Concerning this clone itself: Other nucleotide sequences from this sample produce the same CDR3. The chain couples TRBV24-1 to TRBJ2-3; TRBD2 aligns across 12 bases. The CDR3 spans 15 residues. The germline V gene encodes CDR1 KGHDR and CDR2 SFDVKD. With 4 bases clipped from V and 5 bases from J, the junction kept 3 bases outside the gene matches. The CDR3 loop reads CATSDPGLAGDTQYF. The CDR3 DNA is TGTGCCACCAGTGACCCGGGACTAGCGGGAGATACGCAGTATTTT.

The chain carries TRBV7-9 and TRBJ2-1; 10 positions match TRBD2. Germline V gene data show CDR1 as SEHNR and CDR2 as FQNEAQ (reference sequence). This CDR3 contains 16 residues. V lost 2 bases to trimming and J lost 7 bases; unmatched junction nucleotides: 8. CDR3 coding DNA: TGTGCCAGCAGCTTATCGCTAGCGGGAGTTTATAATGAGCAGTTCTTC. Residues: CASSLSLAGVYNEQFF.

This chain joins TRBV7-6 and TRBJ2-1; D is unresolved. The CDR3 is 12 amino acids. From germline, CDR1 is SGHVS and CDR2 FNYEAQ. The ends were cut back, 4 bases at V and 12 bases at J, with 13 bases in the middle. The DNA of the CDR3 is TGTGCCAGCAGCTCCCCGTTAAGCGCGCAGTTCTTC. Its translation: CASSSPLSAQFF.

The chain is built from TRBV4-1 and TRBJ2-3, with D possibly being TRBD1 (7 bases). This CDR3 is built from 18 residues. Germline V gives CDR1 MGHRA, CDR2 YSYEKL. The V gene lost 8 bases and the J gene lost 6 bases, with 30 bases spanning the gap. CDR3 nucleotide sequence: TGCGCCAGCGACAGGGATAAGTGGAGGGCCCAGCCCCGGGATACGCAGTATTTT. It is translated as CASDRDKWRAQPRDTQYF.

This rearrangement joins TRBV7-6 to TRBJ2-3; D not resolved. This CDR3 is 14 amino acids long. The V gene lost 4 bases and the J gene lost 2 bases, with 10 bases spanning the gap. CDR1 is SGHVS and CDR2 is FNYEAQ in the germline V gene. The chain's CDR3 is CASSSRGHTDTQYF. CDR3 DNA: TGTGCCAGCAGCTCCAGAGGCCACACAGATACGCAGTATTTT.

This clone was counted a single time. The V gene is TRBV5-5, the J gene TRBJ2-2; D not resolved. Germline V gene data show CDR1 as SGHKS and CDR2 as YYEKEE (reference sequence). The CDR3 runs to 15 residues. Trimming took off 0 bases at V and 4 bases at J, with 10 bases between the two ends. CDR3 nucleotide sequence: TGTGCCAGCAGCTTGGCTCTAGTTGGCACCGGGGAGCTGTTTTTT. Amino acids: CASSLALVGTGELFF.

This chain links TRBV5-3 with TRBJ2-3; D possibly corresponds to TRBD2 (6 bases). TRBV5-3 is reported as an ORF; its role is uncertain. The CDR3 is 15 residues long. V was pared by 6 bases and J by 0 bases, with 14 bases between. The CDR3 nucleotides read TGTGCCAGAACAACCGCAGGGACTAGCACAGATACGCAGTATTTT. Translating it yields CARTTAGTSTDTQYF.